Listed below are T cell receptor beta chains from one sample, sequenced in a study of control samples from healthy donors and cancer patients. Measured with immunoSEQ multiplex PCR; TCRdb has only the in-frame clones, and not every one. The sample yields tens of thousands of clones, about 85% seen once. Sequenced: blood. All receptors derive from a woman aged 50 to 65 in good health. The CDR3 runs from the conserved cysteine through the conserved F or W. A D gene is named only where the DNA matches it firmly. Not every row has a clone size; where given, it reads once, few, many or a size class.

D: .
length: 18
J: TRBJ2-5
V: TRBV15
size: .
CDR3: CATSRVTSLGGLQETQYF
DNA: TGTGCCACCAGCAGAGTAACTAGCTTGGGGGGCCTCCAAGAGACCCAGTACTTC

D: .
length: 16
J: TRBJ1-6
V: TRBV5-8
size: .
CDR3: CASSSSTLALNSPLHF
DNA: TGTGCCAGCAGCTCCTCCACGTTAGCCCTCAATTCACCCCTCCACTTT

D: .
length: 15
J: TRBJ1-1
V: TRBV11-2
size: .
CDR3: CASSRPGRGHYEAFF
DNA: TGTGCCAGCAGCAGACCTGGAAGGGGACATTATGAAGCTTTCTTT

D: .
length: 14
J: TRBJ2-1
V: TRBV5-1
size: .
CDR3: CASSLAVATNEQFF
DNA: TGCGCCAGCAGCTTGGCCGTAGCAACAAATGAGCAGTTCTTC

D: .
length: 15
J: TRBJ1-2
V: TRBV28
size: .
CDR3: CASSLGTASNYGYTF
DNA: TGTGCCAGCAGTTTAGGTACGGCATCTAACTATGGCTACACCTTC

D: .
length: 14
J: TRBJ1-5
V: TRBV6-6
size: .
CDR3: CASTARTGNQPQHF
DNA: TGTGCCAGCACCGCAAGGACTGGCAATCAGCCCCAGCATTTT

D: .
length: 16
J: TRBJ2-1
V: TRBV7-8
size: .
CDR3: CASGYPGLRPGNEQFF
DNA: TGTGCCAGCGGGTACCCGGGACTTCGACCAGGCAATGAGCAGTTCTTC

D: TRBD1
length: 13
J: TRBJ2-3
V: TRBV29-1
size: .
CDR3: CSVTNRGLDTQYF
DNA: TGCAGCGTTACAAACAGGGGGCTGGATACGCAGTATTTT

D: TRBD1
length: 17
J: TRBJ2-2
V: TRBV24-1
size: .
CDR3: CATSATHRQGNTGELFF
DNA: TGTGCCACCAGTGCCACCCATCGACAGGGGAACACCGGGGAGCTGTTTTTT

D: .
length: 15
J: TRBJ2-1
V: TRBV7-3
size: .
CDR3: CASSLRGDSYNEQFF
DNA: TGTGCCAGCAGCTTAAGAGGCGACTCCTACAATGAGCAGTTCTTC

D: TRBD2
length: 15
J: TRBJ2-5
V: TRBV6-1
size: .
CDR3: CASSELAGGQETQYF
DNA: TGTGCCAGCAGTGAACTAGCGGGGGGGCAAGAGACCCAGTACTTC

D: .
length: 13
J: TRBJ2-2
V: TRBV6-5
size: .
CDR3: CASSYRGAGELFF
DNA: TGTGCCAGCAGTTACAGGGGTGCCGGGGAGCTGTTTTTT

D: .
length: 13
J: TRBJ2-7
V: TRBV6-2/TRBV6-3
size: .
CDR3: CASSYVGGYEQYF
DNA: TGTGCCAGCAGTTACGTCGGGGGCTACGAGCAGTACTTC

D: TRBD2
length: 15
J: TRBJ2-5
V: TRBV7-8
size: .
CDR3: CASSPQRGPQETQYF
DNA: TGTGCCAGCAGCCCTCAGCGGGGCCCACAAGAGACCCAGTACTTC

D: .
length: 14
J: TRBJ1-1
V: TRBV3-1/TRBV3-2
size: .
CDR3: CASSHPGKVTEAFF
DNA: TGTGCCAGCAGCCACCCAGGTAAGGTCACTGAAGCTTTCTTT

D: .
length: 16
J: TRBJ2-2
V: TRBV11-2
size: .
CDR3: CASSPVRTSNTGELFF
DNA: TGTGCCAGCAGCCCGGTGCGAACTTCTAACACCGGGGAGCTGTTTTTT

D: TRBD2
length: 16
J: TRBJ2-3
V: TRBV6-6
size: .
CDR3: CASSYSSRGASDTQYF
DNA: TGTGCCAGCAGTTACTCGTCGCGGGGGGCCTCAGATACGCAGTATTTT

D: .
length: 14
J: TRBJ1-4
V: TRBV7-2
size: .
CDR3: CASSRPGEGEKLFF
DNA: TGTGCCAGCAGCCGTCCGGGTGAAGGGGAAAAACTGTTTTTT

D: TRBD1
length: 17
J: TRBJ1-6
V: TRBV27
size: .
CDR3: CASSSTGGSSYNSPLHF
DNA: TGTGCCAGCAGTTCTACAGGGGGTAGCTCCTATAATTCACCCCTCCACTTT

D: .
length: 11
J: TRBJ1-2
V: TRBV2
size: .
CDR3: CASSPGGGYTF
DNA: TGTGCCAGCAGTCCGGGCGGAGGCTACACCTTC

D: .
length: 12
J: TRBJ2-3
V: TRBV29-1
size: .
CDR3: CSAEKGADTQYF
DNA: TGCAGCGCCGAAAAAGGGGCAGATACGCAGTATTTT

D: TRBD2
length: 16
J: TRBJ2-3
V: TRBV7-2
size: .
CDR3: CASSSGTSGGTDTQYF
DNA: TGTGCCAGCAGCTCGGGGACTAGCGGGGGCACAGATACGCAGTATTTT

D: .
length: 15
J: TRBJ2-5
V: TRBV6-2/TRBV6-3
size: .
CDR3: CASSYDSLSQETQYF
DNA: TGTGCCAGCAGTTACGACTCGCTTAGCCAAGAGACCCAGTACTTC

D: .
length: 14
J: TRBJ1-1
V: TRBV7-6
size: .
CDR3: CASTQAGRDTEAFF
DNA: TGTGCCAGCACCCAAGCGGGCCGAGACACTGAAGCTTTCTTT

D: .
length: 13
J: TRBJ1-2
V: TRBV28
size: .
CDR3: CASSSGANYGYTF
DNA: TGTGCCAGCAGTTCAGGGGCTAACTATGGCTACACCTTC

D: .
length: 13
J: TRBJ1-1
V: TRBV19
size: .
CDR3: CASSRLENTEAFF
DNA: TGTGCCAGTAGCCGACTGGAGAACACTGAAGCTTTCTTT

D: TRBD1
length: 15
J: TRBJ1-6
V: TRBV28
size: .
CDR3: CASSAPGQGTSPLHF
DNA: TGTGCCAGCAGTGCCCCGGGACAGGGGACCTCACCCCTCCACTTT

D: .
length: 15
J: TRBJ1-5
V: TRBV7-2
size: once
CDR3: CASSFGGAGNQPQHF
DNA: TGTGCCAGCAGCTTTGGAGGGGCCGGCAATCAGCCCCAGCATTTT

D: .
length: 16
J: TRBJ1-5
V: TRBV27
size: .
CDR3: CASSLPRTASNQPQHF
DNA: TGTGCCAGCAGTTTGCCGAGGACGGCTAGCAATCAGCCCCAGCATTTT

D: .
length: 15
J: TRBJ1-1
V: TRBV6-2/TRBV6-3
size: .
CDR3: CASSSPATLNTEAFF
DNA: TGTGCCAGCAGTTCCCCCGCGACCTTGAACACTGAAGCTTTCTTT

D: .
length: 13
J: TRBJ1-2
V: TRBV10-3
size: .
CDR3: CAISESPGNGYTF
DNA: TGTGCCATCAGTGAGTCCCCGGGGAATGGCTACACCTTC

D: .
length: 12
J: TRBJ2-1
V: TRBV29-1
size: .
CDR3: CSVTGIGNEQFF
DNA: TGCAGCGTTACGGGGATTGGGAATGAGCAGTTCTTC